This passage covers 30 T cell receptor beta chains from one sample sequenced in a study of T cell repertoires in cytomegalovirus infection. TCRdb ran MiXCR on the reads and lists one entry per CDR3 protein. Of a few hundred thousand distinct CDR3 sequences in the sample, 26% were seen once. The sample comprised PBMCs. The receptors come from a human donor in good health (CMV status not recorded). Some clones in this sample may be carry-over from other donors' samples.

The chain combines TRBV20-1 with TRBJ1-2; 7 positions agree with TRBD1. The length of the CDR3 is 12 residues. Trimming took 5 bases from V and 8 from J; bases not matched to a gene: 8. Germline CDR1 DFQATT, CDR2 SNEGSKA (reference sequence). The CDR3 sequence: CSAVTGAGGYTF. The CDR3 DNA reads TGCAGTGCTGTTACAGGGGCAGGGGGCTACACCTTC.

This clonotype turned up a few times. Here the CDR3 reads CATSGTANTEAFF. For the CDR3, the DNA is TGTGCCACCAGTGGAACGGCGAACACTGAAGCTTTCTTT. The chain has TRBV24-1 and TRBJ1-1; D remains unclear. The germline V gene encodes CDR1 KGHDR and CDR2 SFDVKD. The length of the CDR3 is 13 residues. Trimming stripped 5 bases from V and 1 base from J, with 7 bases between.

This clonotype was seen repeatedly, ten times or more. The chain combines TRBV7-2 with TRBJ1-5; 7 nucleotides align to TRBD1. The CDR3 has 13 residues. V lost 2 bases and J lost 7; bases outside the gene matches: 2. Germline values: CDR1 SGHTA, CDR2 FQGNSA. The CDR3 sequence: CASSLTGDQPQHF. The DNA of the CDR3 is TGTGCCAGCAGCTTAACAGGGGACCAGCCCCAGCATTTT.

This clonotype has at least ten counts. The gene calls are TRBV7-2 and TRBJ2-7; 9 nucleotides align to TRBD1. The CDR3 covers 16 residues. Per germline, CDR1 SGHTA and CDR2 FQGNSA. Germline trimming cut 4 bases from V and 1 base from J; bases unmatched to any gene: 8. The CDR3 bases are TGTGCCAGCAGCTCCAATGCCGGGACAGGGTCCTACGAGCAGTACTTC. Its protein product is CASSSNAGTGSYEQYF.

V gene TRBV15 combines with J gene TRBJ2-2; 10 bases are shared with TRBD2. The length of the CDR3 is 17 residues. CDR1 LNHNV and CDR2 YYDKDF come from the germline V gene (reference sequence). J lost 6 bases, V lost 0 bases, and 7 bases had no gene match. The CDR3 sequence: CATSRDHSGRVSGELFF. The CDR3 bases are TGTGCCACCAGCAGAGATCACAGCGGGAGGGTTTCCGGGGAGCTGTTTTTT.

The CDR3 region has the DNA TGCAGTGCTAGAGAGGCGGACCACTCCTACAATGAGCAGTTCTTC. Translation gives CSAREADHSYNEQFF. The chain carries TRBV20-1 and TRBJ2-1; D unresolved. Germline CDR1 reads DFQATT; CDR2 reads SNEGSKA (reference sequence). The CDR3 has 15 amino acids. The germline V and J ends were trimmed by 0 bases and 0 bases, with 9 bases remaining between them.

This clonotype was seen more than once but under ten times. The chain joins TRBV20-1 to TRBJ1-4; no reliable D call. V lost 3 bases and J lost 4, with 6 bases in between. The germline V gene has CDR1 DFQATT and CDR2 SNEGSKA (reference sequence). The CDR3 runs 12 residues. The CDR3 reads CSAREVNEKLFF. CDR3 nucleotides: TGCAGTGCTAGGGAAGTTAATGAAAAACTGTTTTTT.

The CDR3, as DNA: TGCGCCAGCAGCCCTAATCCTTCATGGGAAGAGACCCAGTACTTC. Amino acids: CASSPNPSWEETQYF. The rearrangement uses TRBV4-3 and TRBJ2-5; D gene uncertain. The CDR3 extends over 15 amino acids. In germline, CDR1 is LGHNA, CDR2 YSLEER. The V end was cut by 4 bases, the J end by 3 bases, with 15 bases between.

The chain employs TRBV5-1 and TRBJ2-7; D is unclear. Germline V gives CDR1 SGHRS, CDR2 YFSETQ. Trimming removed 0 bases from V and 6 bases from J, with 13 bases in between. The CDR3 runs 14 residues. The DNA of the CDR3 is TGCGCCAGCAGCTTGGTATCCCAGCAGTTCGAGCAGTACTTC. This sequence encodes CASSLVSQQFEQYF.

This clonotype was observed a single time. V and J are TRBV29-1 and TRBJ2-7; no reliable D call. The CDR3 length is 10 residues. Germline lookup yields CDR1 SQVTM and CDR2 ANQGSEA. The V and J ends lost 8 bases and 3 bases respectively, with 8 bases between them. CDR3 DNA: TGCAGCCCGTCGGACTACGAGCAGTACGTC. Protein sequence: CSPSDYEQYV.

This clonotype was recorded a few times. The chain has TRBV24-1 and TRBJ2-1, with 15 bases lining up with TRBD2. The CDR3 has 18 amino acids. The trim removed 3 bases at V and 9 bases at J, leaving 11 bases unmatched. In germline, CDR1 is KGHDR, CDR2 SFDVKD. As DNA, the CDR3 is TGTGCCACCAGTGATCCTTTTCCGGGACTAGCGGGAGGAACTGAGCAGTTCTTC. Amino acid sequence: CATSDPFPGLAGGTEQFF.

This clonotype was counted at least ten times. The chain links TRBV7-2 to TRBJ1-5, with TRBD1 identical over 8 bases. Germline V CDR1 and CDR2: SGHTA, FQGNSA. Trimming at V came to 2 bases and at J to 5 bases, leaving 5 bases not matched to a gene. The length of the CDR3 is 15 residues. CDR3: CASSLQTGADQPQHF. CDR3 nucleotides: TGTGCCAGCAGCTTACAGACAGGGGCCGATCAGCCCCAGCATTTT.

This clonotype was recorded at least ten times. This sequence joins TRBV7-8 and TRBJ2-1, with D hard to call. This CDR3 spans 13 amino acids. V was trimmed by 4 bases and J by 6 bases, leaving 10 bases between them. Looked up from germline, CDR1 is SGHVS and CDR2 is FQNEAQ. CDR3 bases: TGTGCCAGCAGCTCCCCGTCAATCAATGAGCAGTTCTTC. This translates into CASSSPSINEQFF.

V usage is TRBV7-3 and J usage is TRBJ2-1, with 7 bases matching TRBD2. Germline V CDR1 and CDR2: SGHTA, FQGTGA. V trimming: 2 bases; J trimming: 2 bases; junction bases outside the gene matches: 3. The CDR3 loop spans 15 amino acids. CDR3 sequence: CASSLAGETYNEQFF. DNA of the CDR3: TGTGCCAGCAGCTTAGCGGGAGAGACCTACAATGAGCAGTTCTTC.

This clonotype was observed a few times. The chain carries TRBV6-5 and TRBJ2-1; 8 bases are shared with TRBD2. CDR1 is MNHEY and CDR2 is SVGAGI in the germline V gene. CDR3 length equals 16 residues. V trimming: 0 bases; J trimming: 10 bases; junction bases outside the gene matches: 11. The CDR3, as DNA: TGTGCCAGCAGTTACTCGAGGGTAGCGGGATTCAGCGAGCAGTTCTTC. Protein sequence: CASSYSRVAGFSEQFF.

The chain joins TRBV12-3 or TRBV12-4 to TRBJ2-1, with 9 bases identical to TRBD2. The CDR3 covers 15 residues. Losses at the gene ends were 6 bases for V and 5 bases for J; bases not matched to a gene: 8. The CDR3 region is CASSPIAGADNEQFF. CDR3 bases: TGTGCCAGCAGCCCGATAGCGGGGGCCGACAATGAGCAGTTCTTC.

J is TRBJ1-1 and V is TRBV20-1, with a possible D match to TRBD1 (5 bases). The germline V gene has CDR1 DFQATT and CDR2 SNEGSKA (reference sequence). V shed 3 bases and J shed 4 bases, with 12 bases lying between them. The CDR3 runs to 13 residues. The CDR3 nucleotides read TGCAGTGCTAGTGACCAGGGTGTCACTGAAGCTTTCTTT. It translates to CSASDQGVTEAFF.

The chain combines TRBV19 with TRBJ1-1; maybe TRBD1 (5 bases). V gave up 6 bases and J gave up 5 bases, with 10 bases separating them. CDR3 size: 12 residues. Germline CDR1 and CDR2: LNHDA and SQIVND (reference sequence). The CDR3 nucleotides are TGTGCCAGTAGGCCAGGGAAGACTGAAGCTTTCTTT. It yields the protein CASRPGKTEAFF. The full variable domain, completed using reference TRBV19 and TRBJ1-1, is DGGITQSPKYLFRKEGQNVTLSCEQNLNHDAMYWYRQDPGQGLRLIYYSQIVNDFQKGDIAEGYSVSREKKESFPLTVTSAQKNPTAFYLCASRPGKTEAFFGQGTRLTVV.

The sample holds a few counts of this clonotype. CDR3 protein: CASRQGGGSVQPQHF. The CDR3 coding sequence is TGTGCCAGTAGACAGGGAGGAGGCTCCGTTCAGCCCCAGCATTTT. The chain joins TRBV19 to TRBJ1-5, with D possibly being TRBD1 (6 bases). V dropped 6 bases and J dropped 6 bases, with 18 bases sitting between them. Germline-derived CDR1 and CDR2 are LNHDA and SQIVND (reference sequence). The CDR3 covers 15 residues.

This clonotype was counted at least ten times. The chain joins TRBV7-6 to TRBJ2-1; the D gene is possibly TRBD2 (6 bases). The CDR3 totals 16 residues. The germline V gene has CDR1 SGHVS and CDR2 FNYEAQ. The V end was cut by 5 bases, the J end by 3 bases, with 17 bases between. The CDR3 here is CASSPGLASFYNEQFF. In DNA form, the CDR3 reads TGTGCCAGCAGCCCGGGGCTAGCGAGTTTCTACAATGAGCAGTTCTTC.

The rearrangement links TRBV3-1 to TRBJ1-1, with D possibly matching TRBD1 (6 bases). CDR1 is LGHDT and CDR2 is YNNKEL in the germline V gene (reference sequence). Trimming stripped 5 bases from V and 1 base from J, with 14 bases between. The CDR3 is 15 amino acids. The CDR3 DNA reads TGTGCCAGCAGCGCGAGGGGGTCGCCGAACACTGAAGCTTTCTTT. It codes for CASSARGSPNTEAFF. Full variable domain (rest looked up from reference TRBV3-1 and TRBJ1-1): DTAVSQTPKYLVTQMGNDKSIKCEQNLGHDTMYWYKQDSKKFLKIMFSYNNKELIINETVPNRFSPKSPDKAHLNLHINSLELGDSAVYFCASSARGSPNTEAFFGQGTRLTVV.

Only a few counts were recorded for this clonotype. The genes are TRBV28 and TRBJ1-5; the D is unclear. The CDR3 is 16 residues long. Per germline, CDR1 MDHEN and CDR2 SYDVKM. V was clipped by 5 bases and J by 5 bases, with 19 bases between them. CDR3 in amino acids: CASSTVDGGPYQPQHF. The CDR3 DNA reads as TGTGCCAGCAGTACCGTGGATGGAGGACCCTATCAGCCCCAGCATTTT. The full variable domain, with the rest looked up from reference TRBV28 and TRBJ1-5, is DVKVTQSSRYLVKRTGEKVFLECVQDMDHENMFWYRQDPGLGLRLIYFSYDVKMKEKGDIPEGYSVSREKKERFSLILESASTNQTSMYLCASSTVDGGPYQPQHFGDGTRLSIL.

The chain combines TRBV12-3 or TRBV12-4 with TRBJ2-3; 7 positions match TRBD2. The CDR3 has 15 residues. Unmatched junction bases numbered 7, after V lost 5 bases and J lost 2 bases. In DNA, the CDR3 is TGTGCCAGCAGTGGGAAGCGGGACCTCACAGATACGCAGTATTTT. Its protein is CASSGKRDLTDTQYF.

This clonotype was seen a few times. V usage is TRBV12-5 and J usage is TRBJ2-3, with D unresolved. CDR1 and CDR2 (germline): LGHNT, FRNRAP. The CDR3 runs 12 residues. Trimming left V 5 bases short and J 1 base short, with 4 bases between. For the CDR3, the DNA is TGTGCTAGTGGTCCTGGCACAGATACGCAGTATTTT. Translated, it gives CASGPGTDTQYF.

Only a few counts were recorded for this clonotype. The chain uses TRBV24-1 and TRBJ2-1; perhaps TRBD2 as D (5 bases). V shed 7 bases and J shed 0 bases, with 15 bases lying between them. There are 16 residues in the CDR3. The V gene's germline CDR1 is KGHDR and CDR2 SFDVKD. In DNA, the CDR3 is TGTGCCACCAGCCCTGGCAAGCGGACCTCCTACAATGAGCAGTTCTTC. Its translation is CATSPGKRTSYNEQFF.

This clonotype was observed many times. The rearrangement links TRBV19 to TRBJ2-7; 10 bases are a match to TRBD2. Germline CDR1 reads LNHDA; CDR2 reads SQIVND (reference sequence). This CDR3 region has 18 residues. After removal of 3 bases from V and 1 base from J, the junction contained 12 bases not matched to a gene. CDR3 nucleotides: TGTGCCAGTAGTATGCCTAGCGGGAGTGCGAAAGGATCCTACGAGCAGTACGTC. Translating gives CASSMPSGSAKGSYEQYV.

The gene calls are TRBV6-2 or TRBV6-3 and TRBJ2-7; 8 positions match TRBD1. Germline CDR1 is MNHEY and CDR2 is SVGEGT. The CDR3 extends over 14 amino acids. With 2 bases clipped from V and 7 bases from J, the junction kept 7 bases outside the gene matches. This CDR3 reads CASSYRTGSGEQYF. The CDR3 DNA reads as TGTGCCAGCAGTTACCGGACAGGGTCGGGGGAGCAGTACTTC.

The chain couples TRBV19 to TRBJ2-4, with D possibly matching TRBD2 (6 bases). V was clipped by 2 bases and J by 5 bases, with 10 bases between them. The germline V gene has CDR1 LNHDA and CDR2 SQIVND (reference sequence). The CDR3 runs to 14 residues. The CDR3 coding sequence is TGTGCCAGTAGTATAAACGGACTACAAAACATTCAGTACTTC. Translated: CASSINGLQNIQYF.

This clonotype appeared once. The rearrangement joins TRBV27 to TRBJ1-6; D unclear. Germline loops: CDR1 MNHEY, CDR2 SMNVEV (reference sequence). The CDR3 length is 13 residues. The V end was cut by 5 bases, the J end by 7 bases, with 9 bases between. This chain's CDR3 is CASSGEDNSPLHF. Here the CDR3 DNA reads TGTGCCAGCAGTGGGGAGGACAATTCACCCCTCCACTTT.

This clonotype was counted many times. This chain joins TRBV7-6 and TRBJ1-2; 7 bases are a match to TRBD1. Losses at the gene ends were 1 base for V and 4 bases for J; bases not matched to a gene: 3. CDR3 size: 14 residues. From germline, CDR1 is SGHVS and CDR2 FNYEAQ. CDR3 residues: CASSLGNRGYGYTF. The CDR3, as DNA: TGTGCCAGCAGCTTAGGAAACAGGGGCTATGGCTACACCTTC.